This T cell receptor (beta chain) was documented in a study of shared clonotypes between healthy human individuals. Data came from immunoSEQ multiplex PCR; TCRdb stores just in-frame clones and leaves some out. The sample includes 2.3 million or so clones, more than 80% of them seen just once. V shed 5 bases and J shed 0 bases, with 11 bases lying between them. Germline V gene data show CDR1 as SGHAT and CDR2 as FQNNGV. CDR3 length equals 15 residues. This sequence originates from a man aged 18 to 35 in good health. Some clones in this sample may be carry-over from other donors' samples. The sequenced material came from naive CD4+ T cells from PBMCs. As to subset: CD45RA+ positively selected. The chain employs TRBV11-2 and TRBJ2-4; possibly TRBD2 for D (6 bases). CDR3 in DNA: TGTGCCAGCAGCCAGCCCGGGAGAGCCAAAAACATTCAGTACTTC. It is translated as CASSQPGRAKNIQYF.